This T cell receptor (beta chain) was captured in a study of T cells in Graves' hyperthyroidism and ophthalmopathy. This clonotype was detected ten times or more. Germline V CDR1 and CDR2: DFQATT, SNEGSKA (reference sequence). The CDR3 spans 13 residues. Losses at the gene ends were 5 bases for V and 2 bases for J; bases not matched to a gene: 6. A lack of ophthalmopathy progression within 18 months defined stable Graves' hyperthyroidism. Patients were aged 18 to 65, had disease duration under 2 months, and had newly diagnosed hyperthyroidism. Researchers took RNA transcripts and amplified the TCR beta CDR3 regions from them. The HTBI primer set drove a first-round RT-PCR of the TCR CDR3. TCRdb re-called the multiplex PCR reads with MiXCR, one entry per CDR3 protein. Among approximately 590,000 distinct CDR3 sequences listed, 15% to 19% were seen once.

Specimen: blood. The V gene is TRBV20-1, the J gene TRBJ2-7, with 7 bases aligning to TRBD1. The sequence was obtained from a woman between 25 and 40 years old with Graves' hyperthyroidism. The CDR3 loop reads CSADRQGAYEQYF. CDR3 DNA sequence: TGCAGTGCTGACCGACAGGGTGCCTACGAGCAGTACTTC.